This T cell receptor (beta chain) was documented in a study of cytomegalovirus exposure and HLA in healthy donors. PCR was performed using 60 Vbeta and 13 Jbeta primers. Sequenced by immunoSEQ multiplex PCR; TCRdb stores in-frame clones only, minus some. The table records fewer than 250,000 clones, approximately 80% of them present only once. This CDR3 has 16 amino acids. The germline CDR1 and CDR2 sequences are SGHRS and YFSETQ. The ends were cut back, 0 bases at V and 2 bases at J, with 14 bases in the middle. The receptor was isolated from a man aged 25-40 years in good health and CMV-seronegative. J is TRBJ1-1 and V is TRBV5-1; D perhaps matches TRBD1 (6 bases). The specimen sequenced was PBMCs. The CDR3 bases are TGCGCCAGCAGCTTGGCCGCTCGGACAGCCAACACTGAAGCTTTCTTT. Its translation: CASSLAARTANTEAFF.